This TCR beta chain was retrieved from a study of blood T cell repertoires in COVID-19. Study details: The origin of the acute and convalescent COVID-19 samples was the United States, Italy and Spain. PBMCs, B-cell-depleted T cells, or T cells were the source of the cDNA or gDNA that made up the material.

As handled by the study authors: Estimated nucleated cell counts came from reference gene primer amplification. Some clones are missing from TCRdb's copy, which holds only in-frame ones; the method was immunoSEQ multiplex PCR. For V, J and clone size, that table is used; D and trimming come from the DNA. This table has approximately 45,000 clones, 88% appearing once. The ends lost 6 bases at V and 0 bases at J; junction bases unmatched: 4. CDR1 is MDHEN and CDR2 is SYDVKM in the germline V gene. This CDR3 is built from 14 residues. The sequenced material came from peripheral blood. The clonotype originates from a woman in her thirties or forties with acute or convalescent COVID-19. This chain uses TRBV28 with TRBJ1-1, with TRBD1 matching 7 bases. The DNA of the CDR3 is TGTGCCAGCAGCCGGGGACAGCTGAACACTGAAGCTTTCTTT. Translating it yields CASSRGQLNTEAFF.